This TCR delta chain was profiled in a study of γδ T cells in repeated Plasmodium falciparum infection. Study summary: Malian gammadelta TCRs were studied during no-transmission periods and across acute malaria episodes.

TCRdb re-called the multiplex PCR reads through CATT. This table holds about 51,000 delta-chain clones, 1.5% to 2% found once. This clone was observed many times. Sample: gamma-delta T cells from blood. This TCR derives from a pool of human donors (malaria-infected and uninfected, not separated).

CDR3 in amino acids: CALGKPLRFLPTGGCGITDKLIF. CDR3 DNA sequence: TGTGCTCTTGGGAAGCCCCTCCGCTTCCTACCAACTGGGGGATGCGGGATCACCGATAAACTCATCTTT. The J gene is TRDJ1, the V gene TRDV1; TRDD3 matches 10 bases. The CDR3 runs to 23 residues. In germline, CDR1 is TSWWSYY, CDR2 QGS. V trimming: 5 bases; J trimming: 1 base; junction bases outside the gene matches: 28.